This TCR beta chain was retrieved from a study of T-cell reconstitution after alpha-beta-depleted transplantation in children. Whole-study results and caveats: After transplant, high TCRbeta diversity at day 60 in some patients arose from surviving recipient T cells and thymic progenitors. Alpha-beta T cells about two months after transplant reportedly derived from several hundred expanded graft clones. T-cell counts and diversity at one year post-transplant came mainly from newly produced T cells.

This clonotype turned up a few times. Its antigen is unidentified. Construction of the TCRbeta library involved unique molecular identifiers. TCRdb redid the calling of the PCR reads with MiXCR, one entry per CDR3 protein. The repertoire holds about 250,000 distinct CDR3 sequences, about 24% seen once, with 4% to 6% in the top ten. The specimen was PBMCs, mostly from graft donor cells, collected 360 days after TCRalphabeta/CD19-depleted stem cell transplant. This sequence originates from a female patient aged 2-10 years who had a stem cell transplant for congenital amegakaryocytic thrombocytopenia, so the T cells may come from the graft donor.

The CDR3 DNA reads TGCAGTGCTAGAGATCTCTTATCGGCTGGGGCCAACGTCCTGACTTTC. Translating gives CSARDLLSAGANVLTF. The rearrangement joins TRBV20-1 to TRBJ2-6; the D is unclear. CDR3 size: 16 residues. Germline V gives CDR1 DFQATT, CDR2 SNEGSKA (reference sequence). Trimming cost V 0 bases and J 2 bases, with 11 bases left between them.